This TCR beta chain originates from a study of tumor and adjacent non-tumor tissue in lung cancer. Study overall: The patients, 9 to 11 men and about five women, were 31 to 76 with stage I to III disease.

As concerns this clonotype: Its specificity is not known.

RNA was extracted from bulk tissue without any cell sorting. Three rounds of nested PCR, following a modified ARM-PCR protocol, produced the TCRbeta library. TCRdb reprocessed the multiplex PCR reads via MiXCR and lists one record per CDR3 protein. The repertoire consists of about 93,000 distinct CDR3 sequences, with about 72% occurring once and the leading ten covering about 16%. Germline values: CDR1 SGHNT, CDR2 YENEEA. V was clipped by 5 bases and J by 12 bases; unmatched bases: 14. The CDR3 is 15 amino acids. The study's findings and limits: Patients with more diverse tumor TCRs had worse survival. Compared with tumor, normal lung showed significantly lower TCR diversity. Normal lung showed higher cumulative top 100 clone frequency than tumor.

The sequence was obtained from a man aged 55 to 70 with non-small cell lung cancer. Sequenced material: lung tumor tissue. The genes are TRBV11-3 and TRBJ2-1, with 9 positions matching TRBD2. The CDR3 here is CASSHGTSWRHGQFF. The CDR3 DNA reads TGTGCCAGCAGCCACGGGACTAGCTGGAGACATGGGCAGTTCTTC.